Each of the 32 T cell receptor beta chains below was sequenced from the same sample in a study of shared clonotypes between healthy human individuals. Using immunoSEQ multiplex PCR, the repertoire was profiled, and TCRdb retains in-frame clones only, with some absent. The sample includes approximately 1,500,000 clones, about 98% of them seen just once. Sequenced sample: naive CD4+ T cells sorted from blood. Subset noted: CD45RA+ positively selected. Receptors originate from a man aged 25 to 40 in good health.

The J gene is TRBJ1-4, the V gene TRBV15; D remains unclear. V was cut by 3 bases and J by 4 bases, with 9 bases left in between. The germline CDR1 and CDR2 sequences are LNHNV and YYDKDF (reference sequence). CDR3 length equals 14 residues. The chain's CDR3 is CATSRVQSNEKLFF. CDR3 coding DNA: TGTGCCACCAGCAGGGTCCAGAGTAATGAAAAACTGTTTTTT.

This clone was detected once. The rearrangement links TRBV29-1 to TRBJ2-5; 9 bases are shared with TRBD2. This CDR3 region has 14 residues. V trimming: 8 bases; J trimming: 9 bases; junction bases outside the gene matches: 16. Germline V lookup: CDR1 SQVTM, CDR2 ANQGSEA. CDR3 sequence: CSIQVSGRLASQYF. The CDR3 nucleotides read TGCAGCATTCAGGTTAGCGGGAGACTAGCGTCCCAGTACTTC.

Turning to this clone: This same CDR3 is encoded by further DNA sequences in the sample. The chain recombines TRBV7-9 with TRBJ2-7; 7 nucleotides match TRBD1. The CDR3 has 14 amino acids. Trimming took 3 bases from V and 0 from J; bases not matched to a gene: 2. Germline V gene sequence: CDR1 SEHNR, CDR2 FQNEAQ (reference sequence). CDR3 loop: CASSLTGSSYEQYF. In DNA form, the CDR3 reads TGTGCCAGCAGCTTGACAGGGAGCTCCTACGAGCAGTACTTC.

CDR3 sequence: CSVEEQGLNEKLFF. CDR3 in DNA: TGCAGCGTTGAAGAACAGGGGCTTAATGAAAAACTGTTTTTT. The V call is TRBV29-1, the J call TRBJ1-4, with 7 bases matching TRBD1. The CDR3 totals 14 residues. Germline trimming cut 0 bases from V and 4 bases from J; bases unmatched to any gene: 2. Germline V gene data show CDR1 as SQVTM and CDR2 as ANQGSEA.

The V and J genes are TRBV11-2 and TRBJ2-3; TRBD2 might be the D (6 bases). Germline V lookup: CDR1 SGHAT, CDR2 FQNNGV. Trimming took 0 bases from V and 3 from J, leaving 19 bases between them. The CDR3 has 18 amino acids. The CDR3 protein is CASSLEGGTGVVTDTQYF. The CDR3 nucleotides read TGTGCCAGCAGCTTAGAAGGTGGTACGGGAGTGGTGACAGATACGCAGTATTTT. Full variable domain (rest looked up from reference TRBV11-2 and TRBJ2-3): EAGVAQSPRYKIIEKRQSVAFWCNPISGHATLYWYQQILGQGPKLLIQFQNNGVVDDSQLPKDRFSAERLKGVDSTLKIQPAKLEDSAVYLCASSLEGGTGVVTDTQYFGPGTRLTVL.

The chain uses TRBV4-1 and TRBJ2-1, with TRBD2 matching over 13 bases. The CDR3 runs to 16 residues. Losses at the gene ends were 2 bases for V and 5 bases for J; bases not matched to a gene: 3. Germline V CDR1 and CDR2: MGHRA, YSYEKL. The CDR3 bases are TGCGCCAGCAGCCAAACCGGGACTAGCGGGAACAATGAGCAGTTCTTC. Residues: CASSQTGTSGNNEQFF.

The chain carries TRBV18 and TRBJ1-5; TRBD1 aligns across 8 bases. The germline CDR1 and CDR2 sequences are KGHSH and LQKENI. The length of the CDR3 is 16 residues. V lost 3 bases to trimming and J lost 9 bases; unmatched junction nucleotides: 13. CDR3 sequence (DNA): TGTGCCAGCTCACCCACGGACAGGGCACTAATGGGGCCCCAGCATTTT. Its protein product is CASSPTDRALMGPQHF.

This chain uses TRBV5-1 with TRBJ2-1; 11 bases are shared with TRBD2. This CDR3 spans 15 amino acids. Germline V gene sequence: CDR1 SGHRS, CDR2 YFSETQ. The junction had 6 bases not matched to a gene; V was cut back by 4 bases and J by 6 bases. The CDR3 DNA reads as TGCGCCAGCAGCACACTAGCGGGAGAGGTCAATGAGCAGTTCTTC. Protein product: CASSTLAGEVNEQFF.

The chain uses TRBV5-1 and TRBJ1-1; possible D gene TRBD1, 6 bases. Trimming cost V 4 bases and J 1 base, with 11 bases left between them. The length of the CDR3 is 14 residues. The germline CDR1 and CDR2 sequences are SGHRS and YFSETQ. CDR3: CASSTPQGNTEAFF. CDR3 in DNA: TGCGCCAGCAGCACCCCACAGGGGAACACTGAAGCTTTCTTT.

The rearrangement links TRBV6-5 to TRBJ2-7, with D possibly being TRBD1 (6 bases). CDR3 size: 15 residues. Trimming cost V 6 bases and J 2 bases, with 17 bases left between them. Germline CDR1 MNHEY, CDR2 SVGAGI. In DNA form, the CDR3 reads TGTGCCAGCAGGGAACCGGGACACATAACCTACGAGCAGTACTTC. Residues: CASREPGHITYEQYF.

V gene TRBV18 combines with J gene TRBJ2-6, with D perhaps TRBD1 (5 bases). The CDR3 runs to 17 residues. CDR1 and CDR2 from the germline V gene are KGHSH and LQKENI. Trimming took 1 base from V and 2 from J, leaving 12 bases between them. The CDR3 loop is CASSPRGRVAGANVLTF. CDR3 coding DNA: TGTGCCAGCTCACCACGGGGCAGGGTGGCTGGGGCCAACGTCCTGACTTTC.

This clone appeared a single time. The V call is TRBV7-9, the J call TRBJ2-7, with TRBD2 matching over 14 bases. The V gene's germline CDR1 is SEHNR and CDR2 FQNEAQ (reference sequence). With 4 bases clipped from V and 3 bases from J, the junction kept 2 bases outside the gene matches. This CDR3 contains 15 residues. Here the CDR3 DNA reads TGTGCCAGCAGCTCGGGGACTAGCGGGAGCTACGAGCAGTACTTC. Encoded protein: CASSSGTSGSYEQYF.

The chain recombines TRBV19 with TRBJ2-1, with 10 bases fitting TRBD2. The germline CDR1 and CDR2 sequences are LNHDA and SQIVND (reference sequence). The CDR3 length is 15 residues. The trim removed 3 bases at V and 10 bases at J, leaving 9 bases unmatched. For the CDR3, the DNA is TGTGCCAGTAGTATCAGCGGGAGGGGCTTGGGCGAGCAGTTCTTC. Translating it yields CASSISGRGLGEQFF. Looking up the rest from reference TRBV19 and TRBJ2-1 gives the full variable domain: DGGITQSPKYLFRKEGQNVTLSCEQNLNHDAMYWYRQDPGQGLRLIYYSQIVNDFQKGDIAEGYSVSREKKESFPLTVTSAQKNPTAFYLCASSISGRGLGEQFFGPGTRLTVL.

V is TRBV2 and J is TRBJ2-7; tentative D call: TRBD1 (6 bases). This CDR3 region has 14 residues. The V end lost 10 bases, the J end lost 2 bases, and 18 bases lay between the germline ends. Germline lookup yields CDR1 SNHLY and CDR2 FYNNEI. CDR3 protein: CAILRRDKAYEQYF. CDR3 DNA sequence: TGTGCCATTCTTCGCCGGGACAAAGCCTACGAGCAGTACTTC.

The J gene is TRBJ2-3, the V gene TRBV5-4; TRBD1 or TRBD2 may be the D gene (5 bases each). Germline V gene lookup returns CDR1 SGHNT and CDR2 YYREEE (reference sequence). This CDR3 has 13 amino acids. V lost 4 bases to trimming and J lost 4 bases, with 10 bases between them. CDR3: CASSRGTSDTQYF. The CDR3, as DNA: TGTGCCAGCAGCCGTGGGACCTCAGATACGCAGTATTTT.

The CDR3 sequence: CASSRGSSGANVLTF. The CDR3 nucleotides read TGTGCCTCCTCAAGGGGTTCCTCTGGGGCCAACGTCCTGACTTTC. V gene TRBV19 combines with J gene TRBJ2-6; D possibly corresponds to TRBD1 (5 bases). CDR3 length equals 15 residues. Between the trimmed V and J ends, which lost 11 bases and 0 bases, there was a span of 14 bases. Germline-derived CDR1 and CDR2 are LNHDA and SQIVND (reference sequence).

J is TRBJ1-5 and V is TRBV4-1, with D maybe TRBD1 (6 bases). The CDR3 contains 15 residues. The germline V gene encodes CDR1 MGHRA and CDR2 YSYEKL. V lost 0 bases and J lost 0, with 6 bases in between. The chain's CDR3 is CASSQDRGSNQPQHF. DNA of the CDR3: TGCGCCAGCAGCCAAGACAGGGGTAGCAATCAGCCCCAGCATTTT.

V and J are TRBV18 and TRBJ2-1, with a possible D match to TRBD2 (5 bases). The V end was cut by 3 bases, the J end by 7 bases, with 22 bases between. Per the germline V gene, CDR1 is KGHSH and CDR2 is LQKENI. The CDR3 covers 17 residues. The CDR3 DNA reads as TGTGCCAGCTCACCTTCCTTGTCGCTCCCCCCGGGGAATGAGCAGTTCTTC. Protein sequence: CASSPSLSLPPGNEQFF.

With respect to this clone: The same CDR3 can be traced to other DNA sequences in this sample. V gene TRBV7-6 combines with J gene TRBJ1-5, with D possibly being TRBD1 (6 bases). The CDR3 runs to 15 residues. Germline-derived CDR1 and CDR2 are SGHVS and FNYEAQ. Trimming stripped 1 base from V and 1 base from J, with 8 bases between. The DNA for the CDR3 is TGTGCCAGCAGCTTAGAGCAGGGGAGCAATCAGCCCCAGCATTTT. This translates into CASSLEQGSNQPQHF.

Remarks on this clone: The sample holds other DNA sequences that translate to the same CDR3. V and J are TRBV9 and TRBJ2-2, with unresolved D. There are 12 residues in the CDR3. The V end lost 2 bases, the J end lost 2 bases, and 1 base lay between the germline ends. Per the germline V gene, CDR1 is SGDLS and CDR2 is YYNGEE. The CDR3 nucleotides read TGTGCCAGCAGCGTCAACACCGGGGAGCTGTTTTTT. Encoded protein: CASSVNTGELFF.

This clone was picked up one time. This chain connects TRBV28 to TRBJ1-5, with 7 bases identical to TRBD1. CDR3 size: 18 residues. In germline, CDR1 is MDHEN, CDR2 SYDVKM. V was clipped by 6 bases and J by 0 bases; unmatched bases: 14. The CDR3 loop reads CASSIFSGQFYSNQPQHF. In DNA, the CDR3 is TGTGCCAGCAGCATCTTTTCGGGACAGTTTTATAGCAATCAGCCCCAGCATTTT.

J is TRBJ2-1 and V is TRBV9; 8 nucleotides line up with TRBD2. Germline loops: CDR1 SGDLS, CDR2 YYNGEE. The CDR3 runs 14 residues. With 7 bases clipped from V and 3 bases from J, the junction kept 6 bases outside the gene matches. The CDR3 loop is CASGLAGIYNEQFF. Here the CDR3 DNA reads TGTGCCAGCGGATTAGCGGGAATCTACAATGAGCAGTTCTTC.

The chain links TRBV28 to TRBJ2-7; tentative D call: TRBD1 (6 bases). The CDR3 contains 15 residues. Trimming removed 9 bases from V and 9 bases from J, with 27 bases in between. Germline V gene lookup returns CDR1 MDHEN and CDR2 SYDVKM. The CDR3 nucleotides are TGTGCCAGTTCGACTCCCGCCCAGACAGGAGAGGCGCAGTACTTC. This encodes CASSTPAQTGEAQYF.

This chain links TRBV19 with TRBJ1-2; no definite D call. Deletions cut 4 bases from V and 4 bases from J, with 16 bases between. This CDR3 is 15 amino acids long. Germline values: CDR1 LNHDA, CDR2 SQIVND (reference sequence). The CDR3 here is CASSTNTPGGYGYTF. CDR3 sequence (DNA): TGTGCCAGTAGTACGAATACCCCGGGCGGCTATGGCTACACCTTC.

This chain joins TRBV15 and TRBJ1-4; D is undetermined. CDR1 LNHNV and CDR2 YYDKDF come from the germline V gene (reference sequence). The CDR3 covers 15 residues. V lost 3 bases, J lost 8 bases, and 16 bases lay in between. The CDR3 DNA reads TGTGCCACCAGCAGGAATACTAGATCCGACGAAAAACTGTTTTTT. Translated: CATSRNTRSDEKLFF.

This clone was found once. V usage is TRBV6-1 and J usage is TRBJ1-4; D is uncertain. This CDR3 has 13 amino acids. Between the trimmed V and J ends, which lost 3 bases and 10 bases, there was a span of 12 bases. The germline CDR1 and CDR2 sequences are MNHNS and SASEGT. CDR3 protein: CASSEQGRGKLFF. The CDR3 DNA reads as TGTGCCAGCAGTGAGCAAGGACGGGGAAAACTGTTTTTT.

The chain employs TRBV5-5 and TRBJ2-7, with a possible D match to TRBD1 (5 bases). This CDR3 region has 13 residues. V was pared by 0 bases and J by 7 bases, with 11 bases between. Germline V gene sequence: CDR1 SGHKS, CDR2 YYEKEE (reference sequence). This CDR3 is CASSLGAREEQYF. CDR3 DNA sequence: TGTGCCAGCAGCTTGGGTGCCAGGGAAGAGCAGTACTTC.

The rearrangement links TRBV2 to TRBJ2-3; the match to TRBD2 covers 11 bases. Germline CDR1 SNHLY, CDR2 FYNNEI. V lost 6 bases and J lost 8; bases outside the gene matches: 13. This CDR3 spans 16 amino acids. The CDR3, as DNA: TGTGCCAGCAGATCCACTAGCGGGAGTTGGGGAGTTACGCAGTATTTT. Translating gives CASRSTSGSWGVTQYF.

A few counts support this clone. This chain links TRBV30 with TRBJ1-1; D is unclear. This CDR3 spans 13 amino acids. Germline CDR1 is GTSNPN and CDR2 is SVGIG (reference sequence). V dropped 0 bases and J dropped 0 bases, with 5 bases sitting between them. CDR3 bases: TGTGCCTGGAGTGTACGGTTGAACACTGAAGCTTTCTTT. Protein product: CAWSVRLNTEAFF. Complete variable domain (other parts from reference TRBV30 and TRBJ1-1): SQTIHQWPATLVQPVGSPLSLECTVEGTSNPNLYWYRQAAGRGLQLLFYSVGIGQISSEVPQNLSASRPQDRQFILSSKKLLLSDSGFYLCAWSVRLNTEAFFGQGTRLTVV.

The J gene is TRBJ1-3, the V gene TRBV7-8; D might be TRBD1 (5 bases). The CDR3 spans 16 residues. Germline CDR1 and CDR2: SGHVS and FQNEAQ. V was shortened by 0 bases and J by 0 bases, with 9 bases between the two germline ends. CDR3 sequence reads: CASSLAGRNSGNTIYF. For the CDR3, the DNA is TGTGCCAGCAGCTTAGCGGGACGGAACTCTGGAAACACCATATATTTT.

This clone was found once. The chain has TRBV18 and TRBJ2-2; weak D call: TRBD2 (6 bases). V was pared by 1 base and J by 8 bases, with 11 bases between. CDR1 KGHSH and CDR2 LQKENI come from the germline V gene. The length of the CDR3 is 14 residues. In nucleotides, the CDR3 is TGTGCCAGCTCACCACGACTAGATCGTGGGGAGCTGTTTTTT. This sequence encodes CASSPRLDRGELFF.

The CDR3: CASRTGTSTRETQYF. The DNA of the CDR3 is TGTGCCAGCAGAACTGGGACATCCACCAGAGAGACCCAGTACTTC. The chain is built from TRBV6-1 and TRBJ2-5; D perhaps matches TRBD1 (6 bases). V was cut by 6 bases and J by 4 bases, with 18 bases left in between. Germline-derived CDR1 and CDR2 are MNHNS and SASEGT. This CDR3 is built from 15 residues.